This T cell receptor (beta chain) comes out of a study of T cell repertoires in cytomegalovirus infection. Study summary: An indication of both CMV infection and matching HLA type came from public TCR beta signatures.

This clonotype was counted at least ten times. Its matching antigen is unknown. The V gene lost 3 bases and the J gene lost 0 bases, with 14 bases spanning the gap. The length of the CDR3 is 16 residues. Germline loops: CDR1 MNHEY, CDR2 SVGAGI. Findings and caveats of the study: Clonotypes of TCR beta that were HLA-C-restricted and CMV-specific dominated the ex vivo response.

MiXCR, run by TCRdb on the reads, gives a single entry per CDR3 protein. The data show 100,000 to 150,000 distinct CDR3 sequences, almost 9% seen once. The chain recombines TRBV6-5 with TRBJ1-1; the D gene is possibly TRBD1 (5 bases). The source is a human donor in good health (CMV status not recorded). Some clones in this sample may be carry-over from other donors' samples. The sample taken for sequencing was PBMCs. The CDR3 sequence: CASSYPGYGMNTEAFF. The CDR3 region has the DNA TGTGCCAGCAGTTATCCAGGGTACGGCATGAACACTGAAGCTTTCTTT.